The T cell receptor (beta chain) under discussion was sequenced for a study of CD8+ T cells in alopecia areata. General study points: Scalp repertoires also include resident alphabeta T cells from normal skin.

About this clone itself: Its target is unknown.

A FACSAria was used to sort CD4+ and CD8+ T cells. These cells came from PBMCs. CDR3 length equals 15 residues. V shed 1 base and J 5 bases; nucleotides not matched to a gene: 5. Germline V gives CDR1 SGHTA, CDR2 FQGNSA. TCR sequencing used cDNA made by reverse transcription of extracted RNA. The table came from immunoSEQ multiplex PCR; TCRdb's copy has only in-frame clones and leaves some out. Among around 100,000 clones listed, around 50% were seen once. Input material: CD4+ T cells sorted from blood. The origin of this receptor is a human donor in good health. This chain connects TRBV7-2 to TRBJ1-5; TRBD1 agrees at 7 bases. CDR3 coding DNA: TGTGCCAGCAGCTTAGAGACAGGGTTTGATCAGCCCCAGCATTTT. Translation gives CASSLETGFDQPQHF.